These 13 T cell receptor beta chains were sequenced from one sample in a study of T cells in Graves' hyperthyroidism and ophthalmopathy. TCR beta CDR3 regions were amplified from RNA. TCR CDR3 underwent first-round RT-PCR with the HTBI primer set. TCRdb re-analysed the multiplex PCR reads in MiXCR, keeping a single row per CDR3 protein. There are about 700,000 distinct CDR3 sequences in the sample; 45% occur only once, and roughly 6.5% lies in the top ten. Material: peripheral blood or thyroid tissue (not recorded which). The receptors were sampled from an adult man with Graves' disease, either hyperthyroidism or ophthalmopathy (not recorded which).

CDR3 nucleotide sequence: TGTGCCAGCAGACTAAAGTCCAGGGGAGAGACCCAGTACTTC. Translating gives CASRLKSRGETQYF. The rearrangement links TRBV7-3 to TRBJ2-5; D possibly corresponds to TRBD1 (6 bases). Germline CDR1 and CDR2: SGHTA and FQGTGA. V lost 6 bases and J lost 4, with 15 bases in between. This CDR3 spans 14 amino acids. Based on the CDR3 plus reference TRBV7-3 and TRBJ2-5, the full variable domain is GAGVSQTPSNKVTEKGKYVELRCDPISGHTALYWYRQSLGQGPEFLIYFQGTGAADDSGLPNDRFFAVRPEGSVSTLKIQRTERGDSAVYLCASRLKSRGETQYFGPGTRLLVL.

This chain connects TRBV12-3 or TRBV12-4 to TRBJ1-2; a possible D gene is TRBD1 (6 bases). Trimming removed 10 bases at V and 7 bases at J, with 13 bases between. CDR3 length equals 11 residues. CDR3 residues: CATSLGGGYTF. The CDR3 DNA reads TGTGCCACCAGCTTAGGGGGTGGCTACACCTTC.

This clonotype was seen only a few times. J is TRBJ1-3 and V is TRBV20-1; D uncertain. The V gene lost 6 bases and the J gene lost 0 bases, with 9 bases spanning the gap. The length of the CDR3 is 13 residues. Germline lookup yields CDR1 DFQATT and CDR2 SNEGSKA (reference sequence). The CDR3 loop is CSAGRVSGNTIYF. The CDR3 DNA follows: TGCAGTGCGGGCCGGGTCTCTGGAAACACCATATATTTT.

There are many counts of this clonotype. The gene calls are TRBV7-2 and TRBJ1-2; D possibly corresponds to TRBD1 (6 bases). The V end was cut by 6 bases, the J end by 8 bases, with 22 bases between. Germline V gives CDR1 SGHTA, CDR2 FQGNSA. There are 15 residues in the CDR3. The CDR3 DNA follows: TGTGCCAGCAGTCCGGGGGCGAGTTATAATAGCGGCTACACCTTC. Translated: CASSPGASYNSGYTF.

The chain links TRBV15 to TRBJ1-1; 8 nucleotides agree with TRBD1. From germline, CDR1 is LNHNV and CDR2 YYDKDF (reference sequence). The CDR3 length is 18 residues. V lost 0 bases to trimming and J lost 1 base; unmatched junction nucleotides: 10. The CDR3 is CATSRDLAGGSRNTEAFF. DNA for the CDR3: TGTGCCACCAGCAGAGATCTTGCAGGGGGCTCAAGGAACACTGAAGCTTTCTTT.

This clonotype appeared a single time. This may be a read error: a much more frequent sequence differs by one nucleotide. The chain has TRBV7-2 and TRBJ1-5; maybe TRBD1 (6 bases). The CDR3 spans 15 residues. CDR1 is SGHTA, CDR2 FQGNSA, per germline. CDR3 DNA sequence: TGTGTCAGCAGCTTAGAACAGGGAAAAAATCAGCCCCAGCATTTT. It codes for CVSSLEQGKNQPQHF.

The chain links TRBV7-2 to TRBJ2-7, with D possibly matching TRBD2 (7 bases). V dropped 5 bases and J dropped 7 bases, with 18 bases sitting between them. There are 14 residues in the CDR3. Germline loops: CDR1 SGHTA, CDR2 FQGNSA. The CDR3: CASSGGAGEGEQYF. In nucleotides, the CDR3 is TGTGCCAGCAGCGGGGGGGCGGGAGAAGGTGAGCAGTACTTC. Combining the CDR3 with reference TRBV7-2 and TRBJ2-7 gives the whole variable domain GAGVSQSPSNKVTEKGKDVELRCDPISGHTALYWYRQSLGQGLEFLIYFQGNSAPDKSGLPSDRFSAERTGGSVSTLTIQRTQQEDSAVYLCASSGGAGEGEQYFGPGTRLTVT.

The chain uses TRBV7-8 and TRBJ1-1, with D perhaps TRBD1 (5 bases). Germline V gene data show CDR1 as SGHVS and CDR2 as FQNEAQ. CDR3 size: 13 residues. Trimming removed 4 bases from V and 4 bases from J, with 10 bases in between. The CDR3 protein is CASSSEGITEAFF. Here the CDR3 DNA reads TGTGCCAGCAGCTCCGAGGGGATCACTGAAGCTTTCTTT. Drawing the rest from reference TRBV7-8 and TRBJ1-1, the complete variable domain is GAGVSQSPRYKVAKRGQDVALRCDPISGHVSLFWYQQALGQGPEFLTYFQNEAQLDKSGLPSDRFFAERPEGSVSTLKIQRTQQEDSAVYLCASSSEGITEAFFGQGTRLTVV.

This chain joins TRBV7-9 and TRBJ1-4, with no clear D. The CDR3 is 15 residues long. From germline, CDR1 is SEHNR and CDR2 FQNEAQ (reference sequence). Trimming left V 6 bases short and J 6 bases short, with 17 bases between. The CDR3 loop reads CASRARRAGDEKLFF. CDR3 coding DNA: TGTGCCAGCAGAGCTCGGCGGGCAGGTGATGAAAAACTGTTTTTT.

This clonotype has ten or more counts. The chain links TRBV7-3 to TRBJ2-5, with D possibly being TRBD1 (6 bases). The CDR3 is made up of 12 amino acids. V was shortened by 4 bases and J by 14 bases, with 17 bases between the two germline ends. Germline V gene sequence: CDR1 SGHTA, CDR2 FQGTGA. CDR3 nucleotides: TGTGCCAGCAGCTCCGGGACATCCAACATCTACTTC. Its translation is CASSSGTSNIYF.

The chain employs TRBV19 and TRBJ2-7; D may be TRBD1 (5 bases). CDR1 is LNHDA, CDR2 SQIVND, per germline (reference sequence). Trimming cost V 7 bases and J 5 bases, with 21 bases left between them. The CDR3 totals 15 residues. The CDR3 spells CASTELGRASNEQYF. The CDR3 DNA sequence: TGTGCCAGTACCGAGTTGGGCAGGGCGTCCAACGAGCAGTACTTC.

The table lists this clonotype with many counts. V gene TRBV3-1 combines with J gene TRBJ1-6; no clear D. V was cut by 7 bases and J by 5 bases, with 12 bases left in between. Per the germline V gene, CDR1 is LGHDT and CDR2 is YNNKEL (reference sequence). CDR3 length: 14 residues. The CDR3 loop reads CASTPQKNNSPLHF. The CDR3 DNA reads TGTGCCAGCACTCCACAGAAGAATAATTCACCCCTCCACTTT.

The J gene is TRBJ1-2, the V gene TRBV6-5, with a tentative D call TRBD1 (6 bases). The CDR3 is made up of 13 amino acids. Per the germline V gene, CDR1 is MNHEY and CDR2 is SVGAGI. V was cut by 5 bases and J by 6 bases, with 13 bases left in between. The DNA for the CDR3 is TGTGCCAGCAGTCCGGACAGAATAAATGGCTACACCTTC. Protein: CASSPDRINGYTF.